This TCR beta chain was captured in a study of OX40 agonist ivuxolimab in advanced cancers. Study context: A male proportion of 82.7% was recorded, with mean age about 62 years and range 23 to 79. In three patients, partial responses were observed, one with hepatocellular carcinoma and two with cutaneous melanoma.

This clone was seen only once. Unmatched junction bases numbered 11, after V lost 6 bases and J lost 0 bases. Per the germline V gene, CDR1 is MNHEY and CDR2 is SMNVEV (reference sequence). The CDR3 totals 17 residues. The protocol was immunoSEQ multiplex PCR, while the TCRdb copy is restricted to in-frame clones and leaves out a portion. The sample shows approximately 89,000 clones, 75% to 95% of them seen only once. This rearrangement joins TRBV27 to TRBJ1-5; 7 nucleotides line up with TRBD1. The clonotype was recovered from an adult with an advanced solid tumor such as melanoma, head and neck, liver or kidney cancer. Sequencing was performed on CD4+ or CD8+ T cells sorted from blood, taken in a trial of the OX40 agonist ivuxolimab. The CDR3 coding sequence is TGTGCCAGCAGCTCCCGAGGAGGGGGCCTTAGCAATCAGCCCCAGCATTTT. This codes for CASSSRGGGLSNQPQHF.